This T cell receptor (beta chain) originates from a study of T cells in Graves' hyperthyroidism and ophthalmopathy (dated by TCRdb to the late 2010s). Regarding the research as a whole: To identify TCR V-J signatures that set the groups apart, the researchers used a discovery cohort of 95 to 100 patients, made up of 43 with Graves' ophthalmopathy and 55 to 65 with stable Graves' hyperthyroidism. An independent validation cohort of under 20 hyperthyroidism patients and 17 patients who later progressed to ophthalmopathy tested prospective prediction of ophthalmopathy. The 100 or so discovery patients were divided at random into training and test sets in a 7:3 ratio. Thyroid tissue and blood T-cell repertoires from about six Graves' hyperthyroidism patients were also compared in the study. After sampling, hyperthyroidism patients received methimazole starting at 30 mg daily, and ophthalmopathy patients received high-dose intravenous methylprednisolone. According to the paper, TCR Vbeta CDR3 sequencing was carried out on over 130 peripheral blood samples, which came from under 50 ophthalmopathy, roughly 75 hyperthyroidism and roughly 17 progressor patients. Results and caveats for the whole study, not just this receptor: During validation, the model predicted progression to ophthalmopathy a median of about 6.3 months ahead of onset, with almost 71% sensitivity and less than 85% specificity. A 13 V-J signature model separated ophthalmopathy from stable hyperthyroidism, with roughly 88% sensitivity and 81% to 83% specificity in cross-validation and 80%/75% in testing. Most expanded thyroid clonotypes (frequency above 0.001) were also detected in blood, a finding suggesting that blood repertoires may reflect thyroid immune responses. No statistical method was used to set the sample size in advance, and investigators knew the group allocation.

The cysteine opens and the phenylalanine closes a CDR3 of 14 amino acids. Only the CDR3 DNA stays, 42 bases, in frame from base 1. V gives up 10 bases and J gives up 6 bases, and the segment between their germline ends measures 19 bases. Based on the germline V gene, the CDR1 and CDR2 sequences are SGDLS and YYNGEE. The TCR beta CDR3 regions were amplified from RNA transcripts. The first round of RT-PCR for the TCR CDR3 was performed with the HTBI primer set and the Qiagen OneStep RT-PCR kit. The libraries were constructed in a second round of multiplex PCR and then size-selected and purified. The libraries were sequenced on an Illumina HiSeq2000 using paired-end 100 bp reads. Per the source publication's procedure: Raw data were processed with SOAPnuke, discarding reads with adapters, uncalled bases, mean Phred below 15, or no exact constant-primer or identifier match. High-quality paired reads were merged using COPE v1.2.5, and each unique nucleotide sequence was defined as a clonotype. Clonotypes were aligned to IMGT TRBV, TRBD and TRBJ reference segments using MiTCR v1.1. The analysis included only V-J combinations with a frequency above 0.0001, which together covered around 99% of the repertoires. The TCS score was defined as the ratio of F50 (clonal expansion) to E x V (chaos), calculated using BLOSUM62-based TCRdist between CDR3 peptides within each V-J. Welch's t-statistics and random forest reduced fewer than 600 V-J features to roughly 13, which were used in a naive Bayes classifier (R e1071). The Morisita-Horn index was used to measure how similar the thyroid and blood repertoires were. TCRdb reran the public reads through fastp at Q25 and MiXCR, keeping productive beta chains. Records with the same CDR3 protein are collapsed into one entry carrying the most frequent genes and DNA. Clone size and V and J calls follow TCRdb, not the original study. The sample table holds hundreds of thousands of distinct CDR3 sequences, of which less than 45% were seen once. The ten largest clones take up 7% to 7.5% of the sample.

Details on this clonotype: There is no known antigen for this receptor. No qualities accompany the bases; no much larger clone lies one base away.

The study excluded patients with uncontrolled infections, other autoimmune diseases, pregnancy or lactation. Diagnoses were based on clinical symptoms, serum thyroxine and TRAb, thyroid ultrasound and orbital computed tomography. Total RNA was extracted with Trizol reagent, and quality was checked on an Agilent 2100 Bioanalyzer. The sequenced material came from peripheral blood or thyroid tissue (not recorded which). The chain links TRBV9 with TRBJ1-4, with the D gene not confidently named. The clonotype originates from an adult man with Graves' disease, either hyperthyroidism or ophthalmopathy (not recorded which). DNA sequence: TGTGCCTGGAGTGATGGCACAGAGGATGAAAAACTGTTTTTT. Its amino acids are CAWSDGTEDEKLFF.